These 5 T cell receptor beta chains came from one sample sequenced in a study of T cells in localized non-small cell lung cancer. Profiled with immunoSEQ multiplex PCR; TCRdb holds only in-frame clones, not every one. This sample has 2,500 to 3,500 clones, with around 34% found just once. The sample here was lung tumor tissue, taken before any cancer treatment. These receptor sequences come from a male donor aged 60 or over with stage I squamous cell lung carcinoma.

V gene TRBV18 combines with J gene TRBJ2-3, with 9 positions matching TRBD2. The CDR3 contains 14 residues. CDR1 is KGHSH, CDR2 LQKENI, per germline. The V segment lost 6 bases and the J segment 5 bases; nucleotides outside the gene matches: 6. Written as DNA, the CDR3 is TGTGCCAGCTCGAAGCGGGAGGCGGTAGATACGCAGTATTTT. Protein: CASSKREAVDTQYF. The full variable domain, its missing parts supplied by reference TRBV18 and TRBJ2-3, is NAGVMQNPRHLVRRRGQEARLRCSPMKGHSHVYWYRQLPEEGLKFMVYLQKENIIDESGMPKERFSAEFPKEGPSILRIQQVVRGDSAAYFCASSKREAVDTQYFGPGTRLTVL.

This clone is large (0.1 to 1%). This sequence joins TRBV19 and TRBJ1-4, with D possibly being TRBD1 (5 bases). The CDR3 runs to 13 residues. Germline V lookup: CDR1 LNHDA, CDR2 SQIVND (reference sequence). Trimming took 7 bases from V and 3 from J, leaving 9 bases between them. The CDR3 loop is CASTGQANEKLFF. The CDR3 bases are TGTGCCAGTACAGGGCAGGCTAATGAAAAACTGTTTTTT.

This clone was seen a few times. The chain combines TRBV6-8 with TRBJ2-5; no clear D. Germline V gene data show CDR1 as MNHGY and CDR2 as SAAAGT. The V end lost 2 bases, the J end lost 4 bases, and 8 bases lay between the germline ends. CDR3 length: 13 amino acids. The CDR3 sequence: CASSYRRGETQYF. The CDR3 nucleotides read TGTGCCAGCAGTTACAGGAGAGGAGAGACCCAGTACTTC.

By sample share, this clone is medium-sized (0.01 to 0.1%). The J gene is TRBJ1-2, the V gene TRBV11-3; D unresolved. The CDR3 is made up of 14 amino acids. Germline V lookup: CDR1 SGHNT, CDR2 YENEEA. Deletions cut 3 bases from V and 1 base from J, with 9 bases between. The CDR3 bases are TGTGCCAGCAGCTTGTCCCAGGTTAACTATGGCTACACCTTC. It specifies CASSLSQVNYGYTF. Together with reference TRBV11-3 and TRBJ1-2, the CDR3 gives the full variable domain: EAGVVQSPRYKIIEKKQPVAFWCNPISGHNTLYWYLQNLGQGPELLIRYENEEAVDDSQLPKDRFSAERLKGVDSTLKIQPAELGDSAVYLCASSLSQVNYGYTFGSGTRLTVV.

The V call is TRBV9, the J call TRBJ1-3; D call uncertain. The CDR3 runs 13 residues. Trimming pared 3 bases from V and 4 bases from J, leaving 8 bases between. The germline gives CDR1 SGDLS, CDR2 YYNGEE. The CDR3 sequence is CASSEGEGNTIYF. DNA of the CDR3: TGTGCCAGCAGCGAAGGCGAAGGAAACACCATATATTTT.